These T cell receptor beta chains were read from a single sample in a study of shared clonotypes between healthy human individuals. The method was immunoSEQ multiplex PCR; TCRdb's version includes in-frame clones alone and lacks a portion of them. The sample has 2.5 million or so clones, approximately 90% seen once. Sequencing was done on a sample of naive CD4+ T cells sorted from blood. The origin of the receptors is a man aged 18 to 35 in good health. Both conserved end residues are part of each CDR3. D genes are given only for firm matches. Only some rows state a clone size, as once, few, many or a class for expanded clones.

CDR3: CASSTLRLAGRNTGELFF
DNA: TGCGCCAGCAGCACGCTAAGACTAGCGGGTAGGAACACCGGGGAGCTGTTTTTT
D: TRBD2
V: TRBV4-1
size: .
J: TRBJ2-2

CDR3: CASSTLAVGRETQYF
DNA: TGTGCCAGCAGCACTTTAGCGGTAGGGAGAGAGACCCAGTACTTC
D: .
V: TRBV7-2
size: .
J: TRBJ2-5

CDR3: CASSLIGWSYNEQFF
DNA: TGTGCCAGCAGCTTAATCGGATGGTCCTACAATGAGCAGTTCTTC
D: .
V: TRBV7-2
size: .
J: TRBJ2-1

CDR3: CASSQEGSGSVEQFF
DNA: TGCGCCAGCAGCCAAGAGGGCAGCGGGAGCGTTGAGCAGTTCTTC
D: TRBD2
V: TRBV4-1
size: once
J: TRBJ2-1

CDR3: CASSLAGGIWGTGELFF
DNA: TGTGCCAGCAGCTTAGCTGGCGGGATATGGGGCACCGGGGAGCTGTTTTTT
D: .
V: TRBV11-3
size: .
J: TRBJ2-2

CDR3: CASSRQGIRGYTF
DNA: TGTGCCAGCAGTCGACAGGGGATTCGAGGCTACACCTTC
D: TRBD1
V: TRBV6-5
size: .
J: TRBJ1-2

CDR3: CASREVNYGYTF
DNA: TGTGCCAGCCGTGAGGTCAACTATGGCTACACCTTC
D: .
V: TRBV6-1
size: .
J: TRBJ1-2

CDR3: CASSSSDRDFYEQYF
DNA: TGTGCCAGCAGTTCCTCGGACAGAGACTTCTACGAGCAGTACTTC
D: .
V: TRBV28
size: .
J: TRBJ2-7

CDR3: CASTGQTNSPLHF
DNA: TGTGCCAGTACTGGACAGACCAATTCACCCCTCCACTTT
D: .
V: TRBV6-1
size: once
J: TRBJ1-6

CDR3: CASSGQIYGYTF
DNA: TGTGCCAGCAGTGGACAGATCTATGGCTACACCTTC
D: .
V: TRBV2
size: few
J: TRBJ1-2

CDR3: CASSLSGRANTEAFF
DNA: TGTGCCAGCAGCTTAAGCGGCAGGGCGAACACTGAAGCTTTCTTT
D: .
V: TRBV7-2
size: .
J: TRBJ1-1

CDR3: CASSKLTLTDTQYF
DNA: TGTGCCAGCAGCAAACTGACACTCACAGATACGCAGTATTTT
D: .
V: TRBV11-2
size: .
J: TRBJ2-3

CDR3: CASSSGGTQYF
DNA: TGCGCCAGCAGTTCCGGGGGGACCCAGTACTTC
D: .
V: TRBV10-1
size: .
J: TRBJ2-5